The 22 T cell receptor beta chains presented below share a single source sample, sequenced in a study of cytomegalovirus exposure and HLA in healthy donors. It was with 60 Vbeta and 13 Jbeta primers that the PCR ran. Here immunoSEQ multiplex PCR was the method, and the copy in TCRdb shows in-frame clones only, minus some. The repertoire consists of roughly 200,000 clones, with around 85% occurring once and the leading ten covering 1.7%. Source material: PBMCs. The receptors stem from a man aged 50 or older in good health and CMV-seronegative.

V gene TRBV5-1 combines with J gene TRBJ2-5, with 8 bases matching TRBD2. The J call may be wrong; the DNA end is better matched by TRBJ2-7. Germline V CDR1 and CDR2: SGHRS, YFSETQ. The CDR3 sequence is 15 residues long. CDR3 loop: CASSLEGSGNYEQYF. CDR3 in DNA: TGCGCCAGCAGCTTGGAGGGTAGCGGGAACTACGAGCAGTACTTC.

The V call is TRBV6-6, the J call TRBJ2-5; 7 nucleotides match TRBD2. Trimming removed 8 bases from V and 5 bases from J; junction bases left unmatched: 5. CDR3 length: 12 amino acids. CDR1 is MNHNY, CDR2 SVGAGI, per germline (reference sequence). In DNA form, the CDR3 reads TGTGCCAGCCGGAGGGGAGGGGAGACCCAGTACTTC. Encoded protein: CASRRGGETQYF.

The rearrangement joins TRBV5-4 to TRBJ2-7; 9 bases match TRBD1. The CDR3 covers 14 residues. With V trimmed by 3 bases and J by 4 bases, 5 bases remained unmatched. Germline CDR1 SGHNT, CDR2 YYREEE (reference sequence). The CDR3 region has the DNA TGTGCCAGCAGCTCGGGACAGGGTGGATACGAGCAGTACTTC. Its protein is CASSSGQGGYEQYF.

J is TRBJ2-3 and V is TRBV2; the D gene is possibly TRBD2 (6 bases). This CDR3 has 13 residues. Looked up from germline, CDR1 is SNHLY and CDR2 is FYNNEI. V was cut by 6 bases and J by 6 bases, with 13 bases left in between. CDR3 coding DNA: TGTGCCAGCAGGACTAGTCCGGCCGATACGCAGTATTTT. It is translated as CASRTSPADTQYF.

The J gene is TRBJ1-3, the V gene TRBV6-6; TRBD1 agrees at 8 bases. The J segment lost 4 bases and the V segment lost 6 bases, leaving 5 bases of the junction unmatched. Germline CDR1 reads MNHNY; CDR2 reads SVGAGI (reference sequence). The CDR3 is made up of 14 amino acids. The CDR3 DNA reads as TGTGCCAGCAGCGACAGGGGAGTAGGAAACACCATATATTTT. Translated, it gives CASSDRGVGNTIYF.

The chain recombines TRBV30 with TRBJ2-1, with 11 bases matching TRBD2. V lost 1 base, J lost 6 bases, and 17 bases stayed unmatched. This CDR3 region has 19 residues. Germline CDR1 reads GTSNPN; CDR2 reads SVGIG (reference sequence). The CDR3 DNA reads TGTGCCTGGAGTGGATGGGGGGCAACTTCTAGCGGGAGGCGCAATGAGCAGTTCTTC. Translation gives CAWSGWGATSSGRRNEQFF.

This clone was seen once. This chain uses TRBV5-4 with TRBJ2-7; tentatively, D is TRBD1 (9 bases). From germline, CDR1 is SGHNT and CDR2 YYREEE (reference sequence). CDR3 length: 17 amino acids. Trimming stripped 4 bases from V and 4 bases from J, with 24 bases between. The CDR3 reads CASSRRDRVGGGYEQYF. The CDR3 region has the DNA TGTGCCAGCAGCCGCCGGGACAGGGTCGGCGGGGGGTACGAGCAGTACTTC.

This chain links TRBV18 with TRBJ2-6, with D uncertain. The CDR3 sequence is 19 residues long. Germline CDR1 reads KGHSH; CDR2 reads LQKENI. The V and J ends lost 4 bases and 0 bases respectively, with 19 bases between them. CDR3 DNA sequence: TGTGCCAGCTCACTTTCGACGGCAGGCCCACTCTCTGGGGCCAACGTCCTGACTTTC. It translates to CASSLSTAGPLSGANVLTF.

This clone has more than one count but fewer than ten. The gene calls are TRBV27 and TRBJ1-2; no definite D call. Germline CDR1 is MNHEY and CDR2 is SMNVEV (reference sequence). V lost 3 bases and J lost 3, with 14 bases in between. This CDR3 has 15 residues. In DNA form, the CDR3 reads TGTGCCAGCAGTTTTAACTACTTCAGCGACTATGGCTACACCTTC. Translated, it gives CASSFNYFSDYGYTF.

This clone showed up just a few times. V gene TRBV5-5 combines with J gene TRBJ2-7, with 7 positions matching TRBD2. V dropped 4 bases and J dropped 3; count of bases not matched to a gene: 4. CDR1 is SGHKS and CDR2 is YYEKEE in the germline V gene (reference sequence). This CDR3 region has 13 residues. CDR3 bases: TGTGCCAGCAGCCTAGGGACTATCTACGAGCAGTACTTC. This translates into CASSLGTIYEQYF.

The rearrangement links TRBV28 to TRBJ2-7, with D tentatively TRBD1 (6 bases). The CDR3 totals 18 residues. CDR1 is MDHEN, CDR2 SYDVKM, per germline. V was trimmed by 3 bases and J by 1 base, leaving 22 bases between them. CDR3 in amino acids: CASSLVRMIRDNSYEQYF. The CDR3 nucleotides are TGTGCCAGCAGTTTGGTTCGTATGATCCGGGACAATTCCTACGAGCAGTACTTC.

A few counts support this clone. The genes are TRBV5-4 and TRBJ2-7; TRBD2 matches at 16 bases. This CDR3 spans 17 amino acids. After removal of 0 bases from V and 5 bases from J, the junction contained 5 bases not matched to a gene. CDR1 is SGHNT and CDR2 is YYREEE in the germline V gene (reference sequence). The CDR3 sequence: CASSLGGLAGGLDEQYF. The CDR3, as DNA: TGTGCCAGCAGCTTGGGGGGACTAGCGGGAGGGCTGGACGAGCAGTACTTC.

The rearrangement links TRBV5-5 to TRBJ1-1; 8 positions agree with TRBD1. CDR3 size: 16 residues. Germline CDR1 SGHKS, CDR2 YYEKEE (reference sequence). The V gene end was trimmed by 2 bases and the J gene end by 2 bases; junction bases not matched to a gene: 8. CDR3 bases: TGTGCCAGCAGCTTCGGACAGGGAGGTAGAAACACTGAAGCTTTCTTT. Amino acids: CASSFGQGGRNTEAFF.

This rearrangement joins TRBV6-5 to TRBJ2-1, with 12 bases matching TRBD2. Per the germline V gene, CDR1 is MNHEY and CDR2 is SVGAGI. CDR3 length equals 16 residues. The junction had 6 bases not matched to a gene; V was cut back by 2 bases and J by 7 bases. The CDR3 reads CASSYPSGRGANEQFF. CDR3 bases: TGTGCCAGCAGTTACCCTAGCGGGAGGGGGGCGAATGAGCAGTTCTTC.

The V and J genes are TRBV27 and TRBJ2-1; tentatively, D is TRBD1 (5 bases). This CDR3 is 14 amino acids long. Trimming left V 5 bases short and J 4 bases short, with 12 bases between. The V gene's germline CDR1 is MNHEY and CDR2 SMNVEV (reference sequence). CDR3 protein: CASSIIAGYNEQFF. The CDR3 region has the DNA TGTGCCAGCAGTATTATCGCAGGGTACAATGAGCAGTTCTTC.

The chain links TRBV6-5 to TRBJ1-4; TRBD1 might be the D (5 bases). Trimming took off 2 bases at V and 6 bases at J, with 16 bases between the two ends. CDR3 length: 16 amino acids. Germline CDR1 reads MNHEY; CDR2 reads SVGAGI. CDR3 nucleotides: TGTGCCAGCAGTTACAGGGCGCAGGGTCTTGATGAAAAACTGTTTTTT. This codes for CASSYRAQGLDEKLFF.

This clone was found a few times. The chain combines TRBV28 with TRBJ2-7, with 10 bases matching TRBD2. Per the germline V gene, CDR1 is MDHEN and CDR2 is SYDVKM. CDR3 length: 16 amino acids. J gave up 0 bases and V 2 bases, and 4 bases lay outside the gene matches. CDR3 sequence: CASSLPGLAASYEQYF. CDR3 DNA: TGTGCCAGCAGTTTACCCGGACTAGCGGCCTCCTACGAGCAGTACTTC. Together with reference TRBV28 and TRBJ2-7, the CDR3 gives the full variable domain: DVKVTQSSRYLVKRTGEKVFLECVQDMDHENMFWYRQDPGLGLRLIYFSYDVKMKEKGDIPEGYSVSREKKERFSLILESASTNQTSMYLCASSLPGLAASYEQYFGPGTRLTVT.

The chain combines TRBV7-2 with TRBJ1-1; D remains unclear. The germline V gene has CDR1 SGHTA and CDR2 FQGNSA. This CDR3 has 14 amino acids. Trimming pared 5 bases from V and 4 bases from J, leaving 14 bases between. The CDR3, as DNA: TGTGCCAGCAGCCCTCAAATGACACCCACTGAAGCTTTCTTT. Residues: CASSPQMTPTEAFF. Drawing the rest from reference TRBV7-2 and TRBJ1-1, the complete variable domain is GAGVSQSPSNKVTEKGKDVELRCDPISGHTALYWYRQSLGQGLEFLIYFQGNSAPDKSGLPSDRFSAERTGGSVSTLTIQRTQQEDSAVYLCASSPQMTPTEAFFGQGTRLTVV.

This clone was counted only a few times. The chain uses TRBV11-3 and TRBJ2-7; D is uncertain. CDR1 is SGHNT and CDR2 is YENEEA in the germline V gene. This CDR3 spans 15 amino acids. The germline V and J ends were trimmed by 2 bases and 5 bases, with 16 bases remaining between them. The CDR3 nucleotides read TGTGCCAGCAGCTTACGGCCTAGTGGTTTGAACGAGCAGTACTTC. Translating it yields CASSLRPSGLNEQYF.

The rearrangement uses TRBV10-3 and TRBJ1-2; TRBD1 might be the D (6 bases). From germline, CDR1 is ENHRY and CDR2 SYGVKD. The CDR3 loop spans 22 amino acids. Trimming pared 2 bases from V and 3 bases from J, leaving 34 bases between. The CDR3 here is CAISEPTGVHRDQTHPDYGYTF. The CDR3 nucleotides are TGTGCCATCAGTGAGCCTACTGGGGTACACAGGGACCAAACACACCCGGACTATGGCTACACCTTC.

The rearrangement joins TRBV6-6 to TRBJ2-7; perhaps TRBD1 as D (6 bases). Germline CDR1 MNHNY, CDR2 SVGAGI (reference sequence). Trimming took off 5 bases at V and 2 bases at J, with 16 bases between the two ends. The CDR3 is 15 amino acids. In DNA form, the CDR3 reads TGTGCCAGCAGTCGGGACACCCTTAGAACCTACGAGCAGTACTTC. Protein: CASSRDTLRTYEQYF.

This clone was found a few times. The chain couples TRBV6-6 to TRBJ2-7; 9 bases align to TRBD1. Looked up from germline, CDR1 is MNHNY and CDR2 is SVGAGI (reference sequence). The junction had 6 bases not matched to a gene; V was cut back by 6 bases and J by 3 bases. The CDR3 is made up of 14 amino acids. As DNA, the CDR3 is TGTGCCAGCAGCTTTCCGGGACAGGGCTACGAGCAGTACTTC. This codes for CASSFPGQGYEQYF.